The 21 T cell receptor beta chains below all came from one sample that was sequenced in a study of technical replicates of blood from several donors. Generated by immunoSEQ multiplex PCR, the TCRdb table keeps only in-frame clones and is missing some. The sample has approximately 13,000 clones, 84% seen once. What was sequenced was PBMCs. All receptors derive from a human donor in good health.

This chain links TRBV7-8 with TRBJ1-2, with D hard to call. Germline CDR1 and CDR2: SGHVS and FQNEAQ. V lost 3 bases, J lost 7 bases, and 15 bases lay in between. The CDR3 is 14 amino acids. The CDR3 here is CASSLDRAGSGYTF. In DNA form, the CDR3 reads TGTGCCAGCAGCTTGGACCGCGCGGGGTCTGGCTACACCTTC. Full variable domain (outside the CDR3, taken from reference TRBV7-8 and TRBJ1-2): GAGVSQSPRYKVAKRGQDVALRCDPISGHVSLFWYQQALGQGPEFLTYFQNEAQLDKSGLPSDRFFAERPEGSVSTLKIQRTQQEDSAVYLCASSLDRAGSGYTFGSGTRLTVV.

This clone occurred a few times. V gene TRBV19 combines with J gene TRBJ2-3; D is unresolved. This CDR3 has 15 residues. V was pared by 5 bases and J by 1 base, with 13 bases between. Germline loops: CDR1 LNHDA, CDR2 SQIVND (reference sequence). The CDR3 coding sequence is TGTGCCAGTAGTCCCGACTTAACTCGCACAGATACGCAGTATTTT. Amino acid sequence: CASSPDLTRTDTQYF.

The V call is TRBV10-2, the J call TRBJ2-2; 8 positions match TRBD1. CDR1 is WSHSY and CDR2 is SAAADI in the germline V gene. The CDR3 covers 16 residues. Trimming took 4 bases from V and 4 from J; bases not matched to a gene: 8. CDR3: CASSGGTGSPTGELFF. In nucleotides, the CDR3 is TGCGCCAGCAGTGGGGGGACAGGTAGTCCCACCGGGGAGCTGTTTTTT.

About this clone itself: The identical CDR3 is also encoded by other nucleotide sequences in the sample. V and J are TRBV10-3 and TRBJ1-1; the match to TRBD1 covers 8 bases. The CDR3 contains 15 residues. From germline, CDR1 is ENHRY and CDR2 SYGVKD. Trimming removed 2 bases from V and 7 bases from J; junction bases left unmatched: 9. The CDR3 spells CAISETAGQGREAFF. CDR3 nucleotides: TGTGCCATCAGTGAGACGGCCGGACAGGGACGTGAAGCTTTCTTT.

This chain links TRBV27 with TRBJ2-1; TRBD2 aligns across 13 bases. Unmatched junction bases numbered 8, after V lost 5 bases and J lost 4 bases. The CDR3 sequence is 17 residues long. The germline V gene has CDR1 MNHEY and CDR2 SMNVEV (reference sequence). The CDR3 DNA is TGTGCCAGCAGTCCAGAAGAACTAGCGGGAGGGTACAATGAGCAGTTCTTC. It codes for CASSPEELAGGYNEQFF.

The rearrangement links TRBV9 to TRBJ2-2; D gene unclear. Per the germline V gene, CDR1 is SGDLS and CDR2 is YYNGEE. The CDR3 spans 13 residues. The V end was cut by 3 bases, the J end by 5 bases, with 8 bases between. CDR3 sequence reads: CASSAKQTGELFF. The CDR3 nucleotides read TGTGCCAGCAGCGCCAAGCAAACCGGGGAGCTGTTTTTT.

The CDR3 DNA sequence: TGTGCCAGCAGTTTCTACTTGGGCTCCGCCGGGGAGCTGTTTTTT. Its translation: CASSFYLGSAGELFF. This sequence joins TRBV28 and TRBJ2-2; D ambiguous. From germline, CDR1 is MDHEN and CDR2 SYDVKM. The V and J ends lost 3 bases and 6 bases respectively, with 14 bases between them. The CDR3 has 15 residues.

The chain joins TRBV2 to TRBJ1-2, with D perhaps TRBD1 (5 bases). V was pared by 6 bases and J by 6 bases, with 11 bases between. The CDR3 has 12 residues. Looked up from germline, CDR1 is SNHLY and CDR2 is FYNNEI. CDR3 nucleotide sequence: TGTGCCAGCAGATCACGGGGGGATGGCTACACCTTC. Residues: CASRSRGDGYTF.

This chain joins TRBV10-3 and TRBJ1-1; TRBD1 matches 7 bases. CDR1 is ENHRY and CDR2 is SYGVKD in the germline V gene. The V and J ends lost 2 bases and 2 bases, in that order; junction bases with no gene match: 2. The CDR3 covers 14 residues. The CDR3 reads CAISETGANTEAFF. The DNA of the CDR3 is TGTGCCATCAGTGAGACAGGGGCAAACACTGAAGCTTTCTTT.

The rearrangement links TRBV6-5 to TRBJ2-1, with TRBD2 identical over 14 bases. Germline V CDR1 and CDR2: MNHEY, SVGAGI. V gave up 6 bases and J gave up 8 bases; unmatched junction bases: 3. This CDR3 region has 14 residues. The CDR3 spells CASRPGLAGDEQFF. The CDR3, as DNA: TGTGCCAGCAGACCGGGACTAGCGGGAGATGAGCAGTTCTTC.

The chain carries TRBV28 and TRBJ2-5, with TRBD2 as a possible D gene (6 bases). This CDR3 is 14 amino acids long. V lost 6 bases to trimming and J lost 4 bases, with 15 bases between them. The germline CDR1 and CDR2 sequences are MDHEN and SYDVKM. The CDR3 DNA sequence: TGTGCCAGCAGCCCCGGTCAGGGAGGAGAGACCCAGTACTTC. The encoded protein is CASSPGQGGETQYF.

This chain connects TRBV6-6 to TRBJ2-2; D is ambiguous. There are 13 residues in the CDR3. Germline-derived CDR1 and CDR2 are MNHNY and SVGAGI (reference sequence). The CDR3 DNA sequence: TGTGTCGTCAGGCCGAGGAACACCGGGGAGCTGTTTTTT. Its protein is CVVRPRNTGELFF.

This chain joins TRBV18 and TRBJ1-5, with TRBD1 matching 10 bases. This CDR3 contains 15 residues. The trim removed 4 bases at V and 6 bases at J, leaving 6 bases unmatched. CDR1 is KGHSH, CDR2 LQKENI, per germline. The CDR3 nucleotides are TGTGCCAGCTCACACAAGGGACAGGGGAGTCAGCCCCAGCATTTT. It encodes CASSHKGQGSQPQHF.

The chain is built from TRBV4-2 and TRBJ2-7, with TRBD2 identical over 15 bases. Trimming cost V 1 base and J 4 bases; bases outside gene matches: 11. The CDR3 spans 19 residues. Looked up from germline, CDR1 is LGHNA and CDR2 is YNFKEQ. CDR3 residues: CASSQVYGSGLAGGYEQYF. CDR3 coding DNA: TGTGCCAGCAGCCAAGTATATGGGAGTGGACTAGCGGGAGGGTACGAGCAGTACTTC.

The CDR3 bases are TGTGCCTGGAGTCAAAAAGCCGGGACAGGGATCTACGAGCAGTACTTC. This codes for CAWSQKAGTGIYEQYF. This chain links TRBV30 with TRBJ2-7, with 9 bases that match TRBD1. The ends lost 2 bases at V and 3 bases at J; junction bases unmatched: 11. CDR1 is GTSNPN and CDR2 is SVGIG in the germline V gene (reference sequence). The CDR3 is made up of 16 amino acids.

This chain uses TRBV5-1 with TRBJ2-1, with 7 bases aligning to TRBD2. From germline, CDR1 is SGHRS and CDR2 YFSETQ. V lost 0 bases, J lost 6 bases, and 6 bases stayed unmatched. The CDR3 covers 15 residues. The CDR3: CASSLELGRANEQFF. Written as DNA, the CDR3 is TGCGCCAGCAGCTTGGAACTAGGGAGGGCCAATGAGCAGTTCTTC.

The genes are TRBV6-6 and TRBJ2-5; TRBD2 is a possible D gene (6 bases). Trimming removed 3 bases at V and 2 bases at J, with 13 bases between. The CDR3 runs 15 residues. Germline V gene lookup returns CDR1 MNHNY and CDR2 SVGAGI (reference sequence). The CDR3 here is CASSYGGRGQETQYF. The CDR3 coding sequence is TGTGCCAGCAGTTATGGAGGGCGCGGGCAAGAGACCCAGTACTTC.

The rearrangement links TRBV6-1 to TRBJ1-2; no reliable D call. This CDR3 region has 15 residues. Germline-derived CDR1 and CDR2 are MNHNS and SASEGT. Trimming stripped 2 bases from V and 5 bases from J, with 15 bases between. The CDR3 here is CASSENARVGYGYTF. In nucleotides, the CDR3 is TGTGCCAGCAGTGAAAACGCGCGGGTCGGGTATGGCTACACCTTC.

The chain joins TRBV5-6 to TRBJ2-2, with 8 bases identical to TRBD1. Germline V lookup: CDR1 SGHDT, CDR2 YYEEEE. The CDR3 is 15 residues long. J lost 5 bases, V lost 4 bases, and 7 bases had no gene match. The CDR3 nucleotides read TGTGCCAGCAGCCCAGGACAGGGTGGAACCGGGGAGCTGTTTTTT. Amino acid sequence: CASSPGQGGTGELFF.

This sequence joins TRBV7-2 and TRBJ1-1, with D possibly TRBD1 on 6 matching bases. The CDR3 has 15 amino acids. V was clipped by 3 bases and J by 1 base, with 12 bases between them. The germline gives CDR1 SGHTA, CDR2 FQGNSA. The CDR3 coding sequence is TGTGCCAGCAGCTTTGGGGGGGCTGCGAACACTGAAGCTTTCTTT. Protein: CASSFGGAANTEAFF.

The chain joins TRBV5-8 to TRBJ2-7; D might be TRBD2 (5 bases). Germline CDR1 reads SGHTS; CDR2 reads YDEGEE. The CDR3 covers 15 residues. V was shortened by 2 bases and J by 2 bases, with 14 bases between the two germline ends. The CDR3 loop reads CASSLTSGMAYEQYF. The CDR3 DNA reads TGTGCCAGCAGCTTAACAAGCGGTATGGCCTACGAGCAGTACTTC.